One T cell receptor beta chain is described in this entry. This entry belongs to a study of T cell clones after liver transplantation. Overall study: As an antigen-independent comparator, third-party-reactive TCRbeta sequences came from pre-transplant mixed lymphocyte reactions.

Clones were sequenced by immunoSEQ multiplex PCR, and TCRdb holds only the in-frame ones, with some missing. The sample lists some 80,000 clones, less than 90% occurring once. The CDR3 contains 15 residues. Germline lookup yields CDR1 SGHVS and CDR2 FNYEAQ. The V and J ends lost 5 bases and 1 base respectively, with 14 bases between them. The chain employs TRBV7-6 and TRBJ2-5; no firm D call. The sequencing used CD4+ T cells from blood, collected less than 50 months after liver transplant. This receptor was taken from a human patient who received a liver transplant. Some T cells may be the graft donor's. This chain's CDR3 is CASSPVGSRQETQYF. CDR3 DNA sequence: TGTGCCAGCAGCCCGGTCGGGTCCCGCCAAGAGACCCAGTACTTC.